The rows below give T cell receptor beta chains drawn from one sample of a study of OX40 agonist ivuxolimab in advanced cancers. Sequencing was performed with immunoSEQ multiplex PCR; in TCRdb, only in-frame clones are kept and a portion is missing. The sample lists roughly 40,000 clones, roughly 84% seen once, with approximately 12% in the top ten. Sequenced here: CD4+ or CD8+ T cells sorted from blood, sampled in a trial of the OX40 agonist ivuxolimab. Receptors originate from an adult with an advanced solid tumor such as melanoma, head and neck, liver or kidney cancer. Each CDR3 is given with its conserved first and last residue. Each record gives: CDR3 protein, CDR3 DNA, D gene, J gene, V gene, clone size. The D gene is left open where the match is weak. The listing skips clone size in some rows; elsewhere it reads once, few, many or a size class.

CASSLDWDSTDTQYF TGTGCCAGCAGCTTAGATTGGGACAGCACAGATACGCAGTATTTT NA TRBJ2-3 TRBV7-8 NA
CASSDRGLGNEQFF TGTGCCAGCAGTGACCGCGGTCTAGGCAATGAGCAGTTCTTC NA TRBJ2-1 TRBV6-4 NA
CASSLRYSNEQFF TGTGCCAGCAGCTTACGGTACTCCAATGAGCAGTTCTTC NA TRBJ2-1 TRBV7-8 NA
CASSPQQGMGEKLFF TGTGCCAGCAGCCCTCAACAGGGTATGGGGGAAAAACTGTTTTTT NA TRBJ1-4 TRBV4-2 NA
CASSPGGPSTDTQYF TGTGCCAGTAGCCCGGGGGGCCCTAGCACAGATACGCAGTATTTT NA TRBJ2-3 TRBV19 NA
CASSLKGGQGTEAFF TGTGCCAGCAGTTTAAAAGGGGGGCAGGGCACTGAAGCTTTCTTT NA TRBJ1-1 TRBV28 once
CASSVSPLTYEQYF TGTGCCAGCAGTGTCTCTCCGCTAACCTACGAGCAGTACTTC NA TRBJ2-7 TRBV6-1 NA
CASSQVRGGDRYSNQPQHF TGTGCCAGCAGCCAAGTGCGAGGGGGAGACAGATATAGCAATCAGCCCCAGCATTTT NA TRBJ1-5 TRBV4-2 NA
CASSSPGNTQYF TGTGCCAGCAGCTCCCCTGGCAATACGCAGTATTTT NA TRBJ2-3 TRBV7-2 NA
CASTRTSAPNTGELFF TGTGCCAGTACCAGGACTAGCGCCCCGAACACCGGGGAGCTGTTTTTT TRBD2 TRBJ2-2 TRBV19 NA
CASRAGLETQYF TGTGCCAGCAGGGCAGGGTTAGAGACCCAGTACTTC NA TRBJ2-5 TRBV28 NA
CASSGRREGRFGYTF TGTGCCAGCAGTGGGAGGCGCGAGGGGCGGTTTGGCTACACCTTC NA TRBJ1-2 TRBV2 NA
CASSFGSGRALNF TGTGCCAGCAGCTTTGGGAGCGGACGGGCCCTCAATTTT NA TRBJ1-5 TRBV7-9 NA
CASSSKRLAAFTDTQYF TGTGCCAGCAGTTCAAAGAGACTAGCGGCTTTCACAGATACGCAGTATTTT TRBD2 TRBJ2-3 TRBV27 NA
CASSLTSSSYNEQFF TGTGCCAGCAGCTTAACTAGTAGCTCCTACAATGAGCAGTTCTTC NA TRBJ2-1 TRBV11-2 NA
CASKRGQGSSYEQYF TGTGCCAGCAAGAGGGGACAGGGGAGCTCCTACGAGCAGTACTTC TRBD1 TRBJ2-7 TRBV6-5 NA
CASSAYSGSGETQYF TGTGCCAGCAGCGCCTATAGCGGGAGTGGGGAGACCCAGTACTTC TRBD2 TRBJ2-5 TRBV9 NA
CASSFQGYNEQFF TGTGCCAGCAGCTTCCAGGGCTACAATGAGCAGTTCTTC NA TRBJ2-1 TRBV7-2 NA
CASSDWDYGYTF TGTGCCAGCAGCGACTGGGACTATGGCTACACCTTC NA TRBJ1-2 TRBV5-4 NA
CASTRQALSYNEQFF TGCGCCAGCACTAGACAGGCTCTCTCCTACAATGAGCAGTTCTTC NA TRBJ2-1 TRBV10-2 NA
CASSVAQGADTQYF TGTGCCAGCAGTGTTGCACAGGGGGCAGATACGCAGTATTTT TRBD1 TRBJ2-3 TRBV6-4 NA
CASSLRDTQYF TGTGCCAGCAGCCTTAGGGATACGCAGTATTTT NA TRBJ2-3 TRBV11-2 NA
CASSFGQGYKELFF TGTGCCAGCAGTTTTGGGCAGGGGTACAAGGAGCTGTTTTTT NA TRBJ2-2 TRBV27 NA
CASSLAVSPSYEQYF TGTGCCAGCAGCTTAGCGGTGTCACCCTCCTACGAGCAGTACTTC NA TRBJ2-7 TRBV7-6 NA
CASSKTGQGAYEQYF TGTGCCAGCAGCAAAACCGGACAGGGAGCCTACGAGCAGTACTTC TRBD1 TRBJ2-7 TRBV7-2 NA
CASSLLGENEQFF TGTGCCAGCAGTTTATTAGGCGAGAATGAGCAGTTCTTC NA TRBJ2-1 TRBV27 NA
CASSSGTGARQPQHF TGTGCCAGCAGTTCCGGGACAGGGGCTCGGCAGCCCCAGCATTTT TRBD1 TRBJ1-5 TRBV28 NA
CASSFRGIRSPLHF TGTGCCAGCAGTTTTAGAGGGATTCGTTCACCCCTCCACTTT NA TRBJ1-6 TRBV28 NA
CASSQTSGSSYEQYF TGTGCCAGCTCACAGACTAGCGGGAGCTCCTACGAGCAGTACTTC TRBD2 TRBJ2-7 TRBV18 NA
CASSSLPASGISDTQYF TGTGCCAGCAGCTCTTTACCGGCTAGCGGGATATCAGATACGCAGTATTTT TRBD2 TRBJ2-3 TRBV7-2 NA
CASGKPGLALYEQYF TGTGCTAGCGGGAAGCCGGGACTAGCGCTTTACGAGCAGTACTTC TRBD2 TRBJ2-7 TRBV28 NA
CASSLSGLANEKLFF TGTGCCAGCAGTTTATCGGGGCTGGCTAATGAAAAACTGTTTTTT NA TRBJ1-4 TRBV28 NA
CASSQDGTGSNYGYTF TGTGCCAGCAGCCAGGACGGGACAGGGTCTAACTATGGCTACACCTTC TRBD1 TRBJ1-2 TRBV11-2 NA
CASRSRDRAFYEQYF TGTGCCAGCAGGTCCCGGGACAGGGCATTCTACGAGCAGTACTTC TRBD1 TRBJ2-7 TRBV28 NA
CASSFQTGNDQPQHF TGTGCCAGCAGTTTTCAGACAGGGAACGATCAGCCCCAGCATTTT TRBD1 TRBJ1-5 TRBV28 NA
CASSLLGKYTDTQYF TGTGCCAGCAGTTTATTGGGCAAGTACACAGATACGCAGTATTTT NA TRBJ2-3 TRBV27 NA
CASSYRGDPYNEQFF TGTGCCAGCAGTTACCGCGGGGATCCCTACAATGAGCAGTTCTTC NA TRBJ2-1 TRBV6-6 NA
CASRDGSTDTQYF TGTGCCAGCAGGGACGGAAGCACAGATACGCAGTATTTT NA TRBJ2-3 TRBV2 NA
CASSQVRAQGNQPQHF TGCGCCAGCAGCCAAGTTCGCGCACAGGGGAATCAGCCCCAGCATTTT TRBD1 TRBJ1-5 TRBV4-1 NA
CASRPGLAGLGTYNEQFF TGTGCCAGCCGCCCGGGACTAGCGGGACTGGGGACCTACAATGAGCAGTTCTTC TRBD2 TRBJ2-1 TRBV7-9 NA
CAWSVKRGYNEQFF TGTGCCTGGAGTGTCAAGCGGGGCTACAATGAGCAGTTCTTC TRBD2 TRBJ2-1 TRBV30 NA
CASSPYPEKLFF TGTGCCAGTAGTCCCTACCCCGAAAAACTGTTTTTT NA TRBJ1-4 TRBV19 NA